The sequence of this T cell receptor beta chain was determined in a study of blood T cells in healthy people across ages. Germline-derived CDR1 and CDR2 are SGHTA and FQGNSA. Trimming removed 5 bases from V and 6 bases from J, with 17 bases in between. This CDR3 region has 15 residues. Primers used in a second PCR of about 6 to 11 cycles were a sample-barcoded 5' primer and a J-beta primer mix. TCRdb used MiXCR to reprocess the 5' RACE reads, holding one entry per CDR3 protein. The sample has 550,000 to 750,000 distinct CDR3 sequences; under 25% are singletons. The specimen sequenced was blood. This TCR was sampled from a man between 65 and 85 years old in good health. The genes are TRBV7-2 and TRBJ2-1; weak D call: TRBD1 (5 bases). The CDR3 loop reads CASSAQALNFNEQFF. The CDR3 coding sequence is TGTGCCAGCAGCGCACAGGCCCTTAATTTCAATGAGCAGTTCTTC.